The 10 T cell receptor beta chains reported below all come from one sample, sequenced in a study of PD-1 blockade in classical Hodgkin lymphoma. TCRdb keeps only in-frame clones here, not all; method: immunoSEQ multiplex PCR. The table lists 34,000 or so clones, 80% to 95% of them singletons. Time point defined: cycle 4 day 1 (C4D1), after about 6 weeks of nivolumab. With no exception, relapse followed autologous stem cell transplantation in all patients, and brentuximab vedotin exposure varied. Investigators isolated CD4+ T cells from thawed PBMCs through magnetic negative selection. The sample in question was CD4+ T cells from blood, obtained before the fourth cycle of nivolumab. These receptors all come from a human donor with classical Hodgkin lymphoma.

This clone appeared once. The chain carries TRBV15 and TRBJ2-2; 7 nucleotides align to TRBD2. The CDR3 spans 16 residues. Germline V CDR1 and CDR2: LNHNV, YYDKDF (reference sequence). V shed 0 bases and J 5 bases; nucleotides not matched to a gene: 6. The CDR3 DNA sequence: TGTGCCACCAGCAGAGAGAGCGGGATATCAACCGGGGAGCTGTTTTTT. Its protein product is CATSRESGISTGELFF.

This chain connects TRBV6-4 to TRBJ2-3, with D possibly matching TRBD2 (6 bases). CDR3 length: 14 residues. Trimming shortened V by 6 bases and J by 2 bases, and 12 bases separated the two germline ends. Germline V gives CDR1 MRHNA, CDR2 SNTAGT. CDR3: CASRRDWNTDTQYF. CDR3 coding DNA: TGTGCCAGCAGGAGGGACTGGAACACAGATACGCAGTATTTT.

CDR3 DNA: TGCGCCAGCAGCTTGGGAACTATAGCGTTAACCCCGAGGGAGCAGTACTTC. Translation gives CASSLGTIALTPREQYF. The V gene is TRBV5-1, the J gene TRBJ2-7; the D gene is possibly TRBD2 (5 bases). CDR1 is SGHRS and CDR2 is YFSETQ in the germline V gene. V gave up 0 bases and J gave up 7 bases, with 23 bases separating them. The CDR3 has 17 residues.

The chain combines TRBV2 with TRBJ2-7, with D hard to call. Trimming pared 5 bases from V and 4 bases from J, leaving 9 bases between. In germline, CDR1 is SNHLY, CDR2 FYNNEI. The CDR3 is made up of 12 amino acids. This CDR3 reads CASSLDRYEQYF. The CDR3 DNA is TGTGCCAGCAGTCTAGACCGGTACGAGCAGTACTTC. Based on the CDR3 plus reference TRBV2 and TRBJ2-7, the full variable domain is EPEVTQTPSHQVTQMGQEVILRCVPISNHLYFYWYRQILGQKVEFLVSFYNNEISEKSEIFDDQFSVERPDGSNFTLKIRSTKLEDSAMYFCASSLDRYEQYFGPGTRLTVT.

CDR3 loop: CASSRENNQPQHF. DNA for the CDR3: TGTGCCAGCAGCCGGGAGAACAATCAGCCCCAGCATTTT. The chain recombines TRBV16 with TRBJ1-5; D is uncertain. Germline CDR1 and CDR2: KGHSY and FQNENV. The CDR3 loop spans 13 amino acids. Trimming removed 4 bases from V and 3 bases from J, with 7 bases in between. Combining the CDR3 with reference TRBV16 and TRBJ1-5 gives the whole variable domain GEEVAQTPKHLVRGEGQKAKLYCAPIKGHSYVFWYQQVLKNEFKFLISFQNENVFDETGMPKERFSAKCLPNSPCSLEIQATKLEDSAVYFCASSRENNQPQHFGDGTRLSIL.

CDR3 protein: CASSPGLAGADTQYF. For the CDR3, the DNA is TGTGCCAGTAGTCCCGGACTAGCGGGAGCAGATACGCAGTATTTT. The V gene is TRBV19, the J gene TRBJ2-3; 13 bases line up with TRBD2. The CDR3 is made up of 15 amino acids. CDR1 and CDR2 from the germline V gene are LNHDA and SQIVND (reference sequence). V shed 5 bases and J 4 bases; nucleotides not matched to a gene: 3.

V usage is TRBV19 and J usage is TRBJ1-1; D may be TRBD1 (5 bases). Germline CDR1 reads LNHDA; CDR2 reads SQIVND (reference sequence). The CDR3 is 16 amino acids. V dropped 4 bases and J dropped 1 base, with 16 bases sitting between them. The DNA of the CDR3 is TGTGCCAGTAGTACCCCCGGGGCCCCTGGGAACACTGAAGCTTTCTTT. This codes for CASSTPGAPGNTEAFF.

CDR3 sequence (DNA): TGTGCCAGCAGCTTTCCCCACCTGGACAGGGTTTTTCCCCAGGCTGGCTACACCTTC. Translated, it gives CASSFPHLDRVFPQAGYTF. The chain couples TRBV7-2 to TRBJ1-2; 8 bases map to TRBD1. The CDR3 runs 19 residues. The J segment lost 7 bases and the V segment lost 3 bases, leaving 22 bases of the junction unmatched. Germline CDR1 SGHTA, CDR2 FQGNSA.

CDR3 DNA: TGTGCCAGCAGCCCGGTCCGGGGACTAGGCTCCTACGAGCAGTACTTC. This encodes CASSPVRGLGSYEQYF. The gene calls are TRBV4-2 and TRBJ2-7, with TRBD2 matching 8 bases. In germline, CDR1 is LGHNA, CDR2 YNFKEQ. The CDR3 is 16 amino acids. V was clipped by 4 bases and J by 0 bases; unmatched bases: 8.

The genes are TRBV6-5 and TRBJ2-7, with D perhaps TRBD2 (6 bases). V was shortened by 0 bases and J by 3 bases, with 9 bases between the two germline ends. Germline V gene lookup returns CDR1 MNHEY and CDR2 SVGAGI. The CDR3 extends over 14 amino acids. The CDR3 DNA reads TGTGCCAGCAGTTACTCGATCGGGGGCTACGAGCAGTACTTC. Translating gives CASSYSIGGYEQYF.